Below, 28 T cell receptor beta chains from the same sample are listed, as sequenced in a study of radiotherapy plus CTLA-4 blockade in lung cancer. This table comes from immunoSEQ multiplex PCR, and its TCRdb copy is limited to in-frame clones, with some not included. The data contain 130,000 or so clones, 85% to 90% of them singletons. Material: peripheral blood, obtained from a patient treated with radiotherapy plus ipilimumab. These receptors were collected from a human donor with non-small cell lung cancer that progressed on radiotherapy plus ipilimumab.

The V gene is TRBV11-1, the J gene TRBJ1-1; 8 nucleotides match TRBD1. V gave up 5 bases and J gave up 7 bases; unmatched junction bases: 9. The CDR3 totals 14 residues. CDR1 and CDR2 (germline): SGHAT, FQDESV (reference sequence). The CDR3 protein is CASSVPGQAGEAFF. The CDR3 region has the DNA TGTGCCAGCAGCGTGCCGGGACAGGCCGGTGAAGCTTTCTTT. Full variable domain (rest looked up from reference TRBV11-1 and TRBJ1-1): EAEVAQSPRYKITEKSQAVAFWCDPISGHATLYWYRQILGQGPELLVQFQDESVVDDSQLPKDRFSAERLKGVDSTLKIQPAELGDSAMYLCASSVPGQAGEAFFGQGTRLTVV.

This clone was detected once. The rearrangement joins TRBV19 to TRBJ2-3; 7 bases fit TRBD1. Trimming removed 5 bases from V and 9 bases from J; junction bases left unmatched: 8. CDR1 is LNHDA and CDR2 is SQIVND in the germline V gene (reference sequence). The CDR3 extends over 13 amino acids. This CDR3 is CASSSHGQVTQYF. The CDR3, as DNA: TGTGCCAGTAGTTCACACGGACAGGTCACGCAGTATTTT.

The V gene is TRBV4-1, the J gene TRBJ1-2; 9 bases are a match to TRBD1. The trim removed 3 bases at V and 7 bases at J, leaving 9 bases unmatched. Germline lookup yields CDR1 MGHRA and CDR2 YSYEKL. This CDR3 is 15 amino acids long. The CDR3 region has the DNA TGCGCCAGCAGCCAGGGTTACGACAGGGGGTTTGGCTACACCTTC. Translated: CASSQGYDRGFGYTF.

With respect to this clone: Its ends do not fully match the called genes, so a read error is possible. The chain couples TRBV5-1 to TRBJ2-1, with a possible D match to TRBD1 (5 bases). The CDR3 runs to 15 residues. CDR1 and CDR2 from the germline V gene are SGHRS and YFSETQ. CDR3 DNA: TGCGCCAGCAGTTTGGATGACAGTCCCTACAATGAGCAGTTCTTC. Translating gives CASSLDDSPYNEQFF.

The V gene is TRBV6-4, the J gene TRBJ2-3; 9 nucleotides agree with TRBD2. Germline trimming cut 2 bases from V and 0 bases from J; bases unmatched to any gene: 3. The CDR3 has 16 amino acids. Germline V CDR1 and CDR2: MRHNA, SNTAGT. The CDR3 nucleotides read TGTGCCAGCAGTGACCAACTAGCGGGCAGCACAGATACGCAGTATTTT. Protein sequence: CASSDQLAGSTDTQYF.

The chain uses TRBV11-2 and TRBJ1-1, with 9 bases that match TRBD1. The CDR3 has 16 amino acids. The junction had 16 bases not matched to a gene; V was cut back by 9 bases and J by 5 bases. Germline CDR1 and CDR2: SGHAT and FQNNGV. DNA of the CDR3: TGTGCCAGTCGCCGGGTTGGGGGACAGGGAGGGACTGAAGCTTTCTTT. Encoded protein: CASRRVGGQGGTEAFF. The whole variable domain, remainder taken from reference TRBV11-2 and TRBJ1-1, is EAGVAQSPRYKIIEKRQSVAFWCNPISGHATLYWYQQILGQGPKLLIQFQNNGVVDDSQLPKDRFSAERLKGVDSTLKIQPAKLEDSAVYLCASRRVGGQGGTEAFFGQGTRLTVV.

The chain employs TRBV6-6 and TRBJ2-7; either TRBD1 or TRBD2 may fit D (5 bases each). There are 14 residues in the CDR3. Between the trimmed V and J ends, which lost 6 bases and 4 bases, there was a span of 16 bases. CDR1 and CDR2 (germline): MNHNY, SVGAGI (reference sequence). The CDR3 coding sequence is TGTGCCAGCAGAAAAAGGGACGGGGTGTACGAGCAGTACTTC. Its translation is CASRKRDGVYEQYF.

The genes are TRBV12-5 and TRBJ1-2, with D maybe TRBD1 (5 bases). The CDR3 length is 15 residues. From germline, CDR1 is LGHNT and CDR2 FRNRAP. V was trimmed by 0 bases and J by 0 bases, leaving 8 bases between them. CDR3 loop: CASGLVTGANYGYTF. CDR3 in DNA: TGTGCTAGTGGTTTGGTCACAGGAGCTAACTATGGCTACACCTTC. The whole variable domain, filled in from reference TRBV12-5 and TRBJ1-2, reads DARVTQTPRHKVTEMGQEVTMRCQPILGHNTVFWYRQTMMQGLELLAYFRNRAPLDDSGMPKDRFSAEMPDATLATLKIQPSEPRDSAVYFCASGLVTGANYGYTFGSGTRLTVV.

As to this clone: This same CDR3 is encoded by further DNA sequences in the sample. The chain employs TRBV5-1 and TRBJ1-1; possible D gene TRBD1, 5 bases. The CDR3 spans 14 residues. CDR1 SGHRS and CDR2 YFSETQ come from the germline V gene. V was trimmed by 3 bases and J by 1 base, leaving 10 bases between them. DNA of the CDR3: TGCGCCAGCAGCTCAGGGACGGCGAACACTGAAGCTTTCTTT. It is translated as CASSSGTANTEAFF.

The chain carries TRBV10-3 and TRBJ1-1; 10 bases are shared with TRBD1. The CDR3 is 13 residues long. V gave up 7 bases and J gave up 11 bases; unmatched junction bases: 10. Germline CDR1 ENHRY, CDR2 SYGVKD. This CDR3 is CAITGDRGREAFF. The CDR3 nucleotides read TGTGCCATCACTGGTGACAGGGGGCGTGAGGCTTTCTTT.

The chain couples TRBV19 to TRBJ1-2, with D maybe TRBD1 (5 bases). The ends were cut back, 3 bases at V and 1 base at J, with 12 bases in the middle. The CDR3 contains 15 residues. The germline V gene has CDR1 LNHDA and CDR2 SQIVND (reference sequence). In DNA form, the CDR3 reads TGTGCCAGTAGTATGGAGACTGGGGGTAACTATGGCTACACCTTC. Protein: CASSMETGGNYGYTF.

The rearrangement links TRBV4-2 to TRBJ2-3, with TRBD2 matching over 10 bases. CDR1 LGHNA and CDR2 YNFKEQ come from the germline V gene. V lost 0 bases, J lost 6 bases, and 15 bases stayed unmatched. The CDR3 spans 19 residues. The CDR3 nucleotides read TGTGCCAGCAGCCAAGATCCCTTGCTAGCGGGAGACCCGTCGGATACGCAGTATTTT. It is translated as CASSQDPLLAGDPSDTQYF.

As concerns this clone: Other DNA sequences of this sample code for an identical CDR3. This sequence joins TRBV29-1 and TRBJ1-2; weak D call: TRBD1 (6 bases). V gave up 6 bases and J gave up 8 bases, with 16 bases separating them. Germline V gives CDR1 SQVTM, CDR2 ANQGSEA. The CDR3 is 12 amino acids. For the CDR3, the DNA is TGCAGCGTGGGGGGCGAGGGCGGCGGCTACACCTTC. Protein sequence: CSVGGEGGGYTF.

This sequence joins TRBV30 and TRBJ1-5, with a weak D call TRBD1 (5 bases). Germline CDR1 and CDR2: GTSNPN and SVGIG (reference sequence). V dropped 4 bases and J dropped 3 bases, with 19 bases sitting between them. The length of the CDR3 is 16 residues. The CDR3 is CAWTPPGDGNNQPQHF. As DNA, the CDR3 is TGTGCCTGGACCCCCCCGGGGGACGGCAACAATCAGCCCCAGCATTTT.

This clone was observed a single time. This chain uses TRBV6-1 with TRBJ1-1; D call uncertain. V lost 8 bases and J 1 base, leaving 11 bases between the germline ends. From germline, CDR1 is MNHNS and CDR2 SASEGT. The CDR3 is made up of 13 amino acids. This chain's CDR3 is CASHPHPNTEAFF. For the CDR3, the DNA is TGTGCCAGCCACCCTCACCCGAACACTGAAGCTTTCTTT.

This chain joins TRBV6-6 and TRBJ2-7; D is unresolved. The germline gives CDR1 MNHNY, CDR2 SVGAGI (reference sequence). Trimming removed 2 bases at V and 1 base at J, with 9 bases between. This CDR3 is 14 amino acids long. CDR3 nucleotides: TGTGCCAGCAGTTACCACAGACGGTCCTACGAGCAGTACTTC. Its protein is CASSYHRRSYEQYF.

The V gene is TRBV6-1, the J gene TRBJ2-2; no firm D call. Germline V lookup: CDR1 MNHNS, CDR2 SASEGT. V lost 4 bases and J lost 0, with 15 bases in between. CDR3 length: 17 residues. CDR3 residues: CASSAHSIWTNTGELFF. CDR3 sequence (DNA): TGTGCCAGCAGTGCTCACTCAATCTGGACGAACACCGGGGAGCTGTTTTTT.

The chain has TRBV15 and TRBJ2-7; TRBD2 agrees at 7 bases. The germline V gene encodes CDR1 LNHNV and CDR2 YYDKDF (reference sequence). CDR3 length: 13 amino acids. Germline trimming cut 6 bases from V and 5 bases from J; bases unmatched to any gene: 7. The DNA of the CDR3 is TGTGCCACCAGGCTGACTAGCAGCCACGAGCAGTACTTC. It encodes CATRLTSSHEQYF.

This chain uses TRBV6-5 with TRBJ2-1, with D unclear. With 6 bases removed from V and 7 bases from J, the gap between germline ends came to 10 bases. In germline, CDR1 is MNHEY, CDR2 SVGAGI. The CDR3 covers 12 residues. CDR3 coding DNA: TGTGCCAGCAGCCAGACATGGAATGAGCAGTTCTTC. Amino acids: CASSQTWNEQFF.

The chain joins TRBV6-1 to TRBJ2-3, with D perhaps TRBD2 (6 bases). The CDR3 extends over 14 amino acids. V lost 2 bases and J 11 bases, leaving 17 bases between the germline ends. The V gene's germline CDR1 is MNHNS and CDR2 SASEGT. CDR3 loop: CASSERSGVKKQYF. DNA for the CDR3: TGTGCCAGCAGTGAACGGTCGGGAGTCAAGAAGCAGTATTTT.

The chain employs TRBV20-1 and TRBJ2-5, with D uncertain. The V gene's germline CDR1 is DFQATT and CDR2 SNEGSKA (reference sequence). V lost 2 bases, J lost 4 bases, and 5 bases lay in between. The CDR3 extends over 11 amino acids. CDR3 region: CSARTRETQYF. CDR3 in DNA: TGCAGTGCTAGAACGAGAGAGACCCAGTACTTC.

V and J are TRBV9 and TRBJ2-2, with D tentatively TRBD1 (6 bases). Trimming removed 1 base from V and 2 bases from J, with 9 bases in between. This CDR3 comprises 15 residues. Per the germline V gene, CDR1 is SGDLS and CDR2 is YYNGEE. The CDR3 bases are TGTGCCAGCAGCGTATCCAGGGGCAACACCGGGGAGCTGTTTTTT. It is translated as CASSVSRGNTGELFF.

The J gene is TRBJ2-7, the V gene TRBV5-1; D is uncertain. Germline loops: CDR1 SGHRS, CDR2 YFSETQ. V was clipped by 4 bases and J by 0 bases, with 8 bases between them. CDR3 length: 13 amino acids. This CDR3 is CASSHQSSYEQYF. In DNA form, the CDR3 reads TGCGCCAGCAGCCATCAGTCCTCCTACGAGCAGTACTTC.

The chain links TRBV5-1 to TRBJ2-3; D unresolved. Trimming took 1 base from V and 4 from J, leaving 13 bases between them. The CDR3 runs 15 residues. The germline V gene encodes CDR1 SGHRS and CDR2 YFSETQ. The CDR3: CASSLQSGFADTQYF. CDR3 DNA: TGCGCCAGCAGCTTGCAATCTGGGTTCGCAGATACGCAGTATTTT.

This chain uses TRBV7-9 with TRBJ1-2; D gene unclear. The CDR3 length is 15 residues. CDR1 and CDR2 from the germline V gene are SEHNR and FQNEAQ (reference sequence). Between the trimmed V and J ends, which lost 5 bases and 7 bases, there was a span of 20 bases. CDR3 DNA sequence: TGTGCCAGCAGCGAGTGGGGTAATTCGTTTCTTGGCTACACCTTC. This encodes CASSEWGNSFLGYTF.

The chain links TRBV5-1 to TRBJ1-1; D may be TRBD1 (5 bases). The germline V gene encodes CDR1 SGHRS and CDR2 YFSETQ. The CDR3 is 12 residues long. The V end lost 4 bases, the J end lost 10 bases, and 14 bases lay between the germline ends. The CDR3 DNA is TGCGCCAGCAGCCCTGACCCCGGGGGAGCTTTCTTT. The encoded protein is CASSPDPGGAFF.

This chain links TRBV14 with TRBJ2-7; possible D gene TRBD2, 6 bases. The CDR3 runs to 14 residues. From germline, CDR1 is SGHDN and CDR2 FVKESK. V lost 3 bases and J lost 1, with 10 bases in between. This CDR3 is CASSQEGASYEQYF. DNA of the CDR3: TGTGCCAGCAGCCAGGAGGGAGCTTCCTACGAGCAGTACTTC.

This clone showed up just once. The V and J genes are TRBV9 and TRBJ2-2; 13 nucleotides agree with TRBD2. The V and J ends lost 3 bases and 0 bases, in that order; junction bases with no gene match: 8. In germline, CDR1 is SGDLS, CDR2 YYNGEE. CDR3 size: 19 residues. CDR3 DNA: TGTGCCAGCAGCGGAGGGACTAGCGGGGCCCTAGCGAACACCGGGGAGCTGTTTTTT. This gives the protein CASSGGTSGALANTGELFF.